This T cell receptor beta chain was found in a study of blood T cell repertoires in COVID-19. Study summary: The United States, Italy and Spain were the sources of the acute and convalescent COVID-19 samples.

Libraries were prepared by immunoSEQ multiplex PCR; TCRdb keeps only in-frame clonotypes and omits some of them. The repertoire holds hundreds of thousands of clones, with 70% to 90% as singletons. Sequenced input: peripheral blood. The source of this sequence is a woman aged 18-30 years who had recovered from COVID-19.

For the CDR3, the DNA is TGTGCCAGCGGAGCTATAGCGGGAACAGGGACCCAGTACTTC. It yields the protein CASGAIAGTGTQYF. The genes are TRBV6-5 and TRBJ2-5; 8 bases fit TRBD2. The CDR3 consists of 14 residues. V dropped 8 bases and J dropped 7; count of bases not matched to a gene: 12. Germline loops: CDR1 MNHEY, CDR2 SVGAGI.